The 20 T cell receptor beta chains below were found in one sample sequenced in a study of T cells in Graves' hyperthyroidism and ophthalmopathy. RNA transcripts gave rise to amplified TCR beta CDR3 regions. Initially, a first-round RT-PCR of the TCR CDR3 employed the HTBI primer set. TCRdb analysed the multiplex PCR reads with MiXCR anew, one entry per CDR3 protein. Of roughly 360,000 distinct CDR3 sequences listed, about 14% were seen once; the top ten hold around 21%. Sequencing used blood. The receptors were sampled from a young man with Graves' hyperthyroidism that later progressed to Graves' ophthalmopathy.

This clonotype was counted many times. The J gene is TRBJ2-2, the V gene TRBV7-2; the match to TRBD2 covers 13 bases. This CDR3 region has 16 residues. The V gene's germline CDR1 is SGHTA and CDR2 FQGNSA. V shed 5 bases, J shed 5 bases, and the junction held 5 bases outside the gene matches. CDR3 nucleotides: TGTGCCAGCAGCCCGACTAGCGGGGGGTTAACCGGGGAGCTGTTTTTT. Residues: CASSPTSGGLTGELFF.

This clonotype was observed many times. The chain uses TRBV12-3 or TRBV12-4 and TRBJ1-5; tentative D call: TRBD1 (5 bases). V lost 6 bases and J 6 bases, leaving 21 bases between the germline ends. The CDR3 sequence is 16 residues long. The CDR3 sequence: CASSSVRQGRGQPQHF. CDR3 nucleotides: TGTGCCAGCAGCTCAGTCCGGCAGGGACGGGGTCAGCCCCAGCATTTT.

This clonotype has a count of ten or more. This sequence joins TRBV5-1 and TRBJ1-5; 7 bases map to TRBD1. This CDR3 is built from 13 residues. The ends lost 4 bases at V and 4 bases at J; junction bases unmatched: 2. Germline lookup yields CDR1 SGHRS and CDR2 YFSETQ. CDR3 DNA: TGCGCCAGCAGCAGGGGACAGAATCAGCCCCAGCATTTT. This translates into CASSRGQNQPQHF.

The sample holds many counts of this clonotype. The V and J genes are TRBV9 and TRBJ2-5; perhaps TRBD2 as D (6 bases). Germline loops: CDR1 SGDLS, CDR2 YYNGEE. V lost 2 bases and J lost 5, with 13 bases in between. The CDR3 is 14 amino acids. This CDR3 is CASSVFGGTETQYF. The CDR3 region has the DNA TGTGCCAGCAGCGTTTTCGGGGGTACTGAGACCCAGTACTTC.

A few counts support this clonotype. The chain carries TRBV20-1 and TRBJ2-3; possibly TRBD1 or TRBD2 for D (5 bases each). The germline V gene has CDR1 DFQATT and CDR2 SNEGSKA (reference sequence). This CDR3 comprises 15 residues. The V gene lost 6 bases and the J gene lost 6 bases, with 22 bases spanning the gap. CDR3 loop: CSALNGDLIWDTQYF. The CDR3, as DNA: TGCAGTGCCCTAAATGGGGACCTTATTTGGGATACGCAGTATTTT.

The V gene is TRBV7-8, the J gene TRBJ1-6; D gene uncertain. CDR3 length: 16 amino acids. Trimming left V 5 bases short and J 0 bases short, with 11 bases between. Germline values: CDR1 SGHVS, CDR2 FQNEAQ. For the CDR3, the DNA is TGTGCCAGCAGCGTCAGCGGGAGCTCCTATAATTCACCCCTCCACTTT. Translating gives CASSVSGSSYNSPLHF.

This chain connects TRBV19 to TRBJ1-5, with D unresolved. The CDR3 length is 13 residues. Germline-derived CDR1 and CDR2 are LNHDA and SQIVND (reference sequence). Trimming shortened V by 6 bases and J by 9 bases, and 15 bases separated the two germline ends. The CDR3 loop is CASRMGPPGPQHF. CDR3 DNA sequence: TGTGCCAGTAGAATGGGTCCTCCAGGGCCCCAGCATTTT.

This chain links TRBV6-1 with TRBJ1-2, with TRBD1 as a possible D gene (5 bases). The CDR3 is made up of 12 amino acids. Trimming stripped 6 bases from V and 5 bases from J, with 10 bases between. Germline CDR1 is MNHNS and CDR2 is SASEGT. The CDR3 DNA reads TGTGCCAGCAGGCAGGGCCCTTATGGCTACACCTTC. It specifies CASRQGPYGYTF.

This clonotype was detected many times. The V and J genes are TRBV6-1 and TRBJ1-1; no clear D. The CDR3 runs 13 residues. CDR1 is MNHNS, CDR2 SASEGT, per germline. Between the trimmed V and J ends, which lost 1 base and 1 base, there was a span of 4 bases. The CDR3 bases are TGTGCCAGCAGTGAAGACTCGAACACTGAAGCTTTCTTT. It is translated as CASSEDSNTEAFF.

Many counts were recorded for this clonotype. In DNA form, the CDR3 reads TGTGCCAGCAGCTTAGCAGGGGATCACTACGAGCAGTACTTC. Its translation: CASSLAGDHYEQYF. The V call is TRBV11-3, the J call TRBJ2-7, with a tentative D call TRBD1 (6 bases). The germline V and J ends were trimmed by 1 base and 3 bases, with 10 bases remaining between them. The V gene's germline CDR1 is SGHNT and CDR2 YENEEA. This CDR3 is built from 14 residues. Together with reference TRBV11-3 and TRBJ2-7, the CDR3 gives the full variable domain: EAGVVQSPRYKIIEKKQPVAFWCNPISGHNTLYWYLQNLGQGPELLIRYENEEAVDDSQLPKDRFSAERLKGVDSTLKIQPAELGDSAVYLCASSLAGDHYEQYFGPGTRLTVT.

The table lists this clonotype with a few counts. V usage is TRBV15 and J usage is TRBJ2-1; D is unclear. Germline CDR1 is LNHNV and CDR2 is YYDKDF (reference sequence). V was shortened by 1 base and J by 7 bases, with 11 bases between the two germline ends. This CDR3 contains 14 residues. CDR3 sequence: CATSRGVSLNEQFF. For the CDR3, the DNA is TGTGCCACCAGCAGAGGGGTTAGCTTAAATGAGCAGTTCTTC.

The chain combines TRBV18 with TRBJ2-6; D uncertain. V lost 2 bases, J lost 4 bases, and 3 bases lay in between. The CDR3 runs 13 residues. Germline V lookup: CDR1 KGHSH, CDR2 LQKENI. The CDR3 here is CASSPGGANVLTF. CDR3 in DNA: TGTGCCAGCTCACCAGGGGGGGCCAACGTCCTGACTTTC.

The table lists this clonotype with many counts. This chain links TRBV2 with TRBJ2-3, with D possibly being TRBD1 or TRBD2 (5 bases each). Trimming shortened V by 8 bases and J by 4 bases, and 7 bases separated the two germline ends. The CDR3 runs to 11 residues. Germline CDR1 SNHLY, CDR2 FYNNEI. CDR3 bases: TGTGCCAGCGGGGGAGCAGATACGCAGTATTTT. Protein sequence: CASGGADTQYF.

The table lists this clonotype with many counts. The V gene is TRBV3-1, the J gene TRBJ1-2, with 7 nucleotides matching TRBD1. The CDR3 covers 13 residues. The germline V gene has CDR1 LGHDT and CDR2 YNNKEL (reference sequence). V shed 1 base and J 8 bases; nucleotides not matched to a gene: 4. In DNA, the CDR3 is TGTGCCAGCAGCCAAGGAGGGGGCGGAGGCTACACCTTC. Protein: CASSQGGGGGYTF.

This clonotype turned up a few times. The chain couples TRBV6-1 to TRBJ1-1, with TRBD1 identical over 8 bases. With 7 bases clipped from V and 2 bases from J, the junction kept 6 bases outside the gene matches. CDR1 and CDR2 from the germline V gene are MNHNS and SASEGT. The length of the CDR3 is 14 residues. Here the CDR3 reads CASTNRGVNTEAFF. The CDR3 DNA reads TGTGCCAGCACCAACAGGGGGGTTAACACTGAAGCTTTCTTT.

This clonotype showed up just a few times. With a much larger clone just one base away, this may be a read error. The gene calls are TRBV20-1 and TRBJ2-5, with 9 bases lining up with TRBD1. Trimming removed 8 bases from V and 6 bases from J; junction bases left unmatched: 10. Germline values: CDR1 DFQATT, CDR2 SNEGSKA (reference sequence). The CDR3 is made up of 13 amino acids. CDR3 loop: CSSGGTGRQTQYF. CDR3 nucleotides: TGCAGTTCGGGCGGGACAGGGCGACAGACCCAGTACTTC.

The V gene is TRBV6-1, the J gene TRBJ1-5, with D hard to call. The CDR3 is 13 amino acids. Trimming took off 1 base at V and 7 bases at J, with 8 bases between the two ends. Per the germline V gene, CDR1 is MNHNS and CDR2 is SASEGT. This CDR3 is CASSEGWGQPQHF. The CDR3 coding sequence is TGTGCCAGCAGTGAAGGATGGGGACAGCCCCAGCATTTT.

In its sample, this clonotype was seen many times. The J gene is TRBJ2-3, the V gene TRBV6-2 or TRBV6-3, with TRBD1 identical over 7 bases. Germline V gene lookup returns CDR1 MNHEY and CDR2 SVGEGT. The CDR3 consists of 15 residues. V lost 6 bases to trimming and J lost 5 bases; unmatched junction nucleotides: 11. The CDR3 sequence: CASRRGRIGGDTQYF. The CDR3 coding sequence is TGTGCCAGCAGGAGGGGGCGTATAGGTGGAGATACGCAGTATTTT.

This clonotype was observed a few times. This CDR3 reads CASSQAGLLGYEQYF. CDR3 coding DNA: TGCGCCAGCAGCCAAGCGGGACTCCTCGGCTACGAGCAGTACTTC. The chain couples TRBV4-1 to TRBJ2-7, with TRBD2 as a possible D gene (6 bases). The CDR3 has 15 amino acids. V lost 1 base, J lost 3 bases, and 13 bases lay in between. CDR1 is MGHRA and CDR2 is YSYEKL in the germline V gene.

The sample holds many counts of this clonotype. For the CDR3, the DNA is TGCGCCAGCAGCTTGCTATCAGATACGCAGTATTTT. This sequence encodes CASSLLSDTQYF. The chain joins TRBV5-1 to TRBJ2-3; D not resolved. This CDR3 contains 12 residues. CDR1 SGHRS and CDR2 YFSETQ come from the germline V gene. Trimming removed 1 base from V and 4 bases from J, with 4 bases in between. Filled out from reference TRBV5-1 and TRBJ2-3, the complete variable domain reads KAGVTQTPRYLIKTRGQQVTLSCSPISGHRSVSWYQQTPGQGLQFLFEYFSETQRNKGNFPGRFSGRQFSNSRSEMNVSTLELGDSALYLCASSLLSDTQYFGPGTRLTVL.